The clone carrying this T cell receptor (beta chain) was counted many times. Its antigen is unidentified. This sample is drawn from a study of blood T cells in healthy people across ages. Roughly 10 milliliters of peripheral blood were drawn from each donor into EDTA-treated tubes. Germline V gene lookup returns CDR1 MNHNY and CDR2 SVGAGI (reference sequence). The CDR3 is 13 residues long. V gave up 2 bases and J gave up 1 base, with 5 bases separating them. Study-level results: Strongly correlated with naive T cell percentage was TCR beta diversity. Unknown CMV status may confound age-related changes in expanded clones.

With a J-beta primer mix and a sample-barcoded 5' primer, a second PCR ran about 7 to 12 cycles. Each cDNA molecule carried a tag from a template-switch adaptor that contained 12 random nucleotides. Each CDR3 protein gets one entry after TCRdb re-called the 5' RACE reads with MiXCR. The sample gives about 1,500,000 distinct CDR3 sequences, 28% of which show up once; 6.5% to 8.5% is in the top ten. This receptor was identified in a woman aged 25 to 39 in good health. The chain has TRBV6-6 and TRBJ1-1, with unresolved D. The sequenced sample consisted of blood. CDR3 coding DNA: TGTGCCAGCAGTTACCAGGAGAACACTGAAGCTTTCTTT. Its translation is CASSYQENTEAFF.